The 15 T cell receptor beta chains below all came from one sample that was sequenced in a study of blood T cell repertoires in COVID-19. Profiled with immunoSEQ multiplex PCR; TCRdb holds only in-frame clones, not every one. The sample shows tens of thousands of clones, around 92% of them seen only once. The sample taken for sequencing was peripheral blood. The receptors come from a woman between 70 and 85 years old with COVID-19, enrolled during active disease.

The V gene is TRBV4-1, the J gene TRBJ2-1; perhaps TRBD2 as D (7 bases). The CDR3 has 15 amino acids. The germline gives CDR1 MGHRA, CDR2 YSYEKL. V shed 2 bases and J shed 8 bases, with 16 bases lying between them. The CDR3 DNA is TGCGCCAGCAGCCAAAGGGGGGGACTAACGGATGAGCAGTTCTTC. Translation gives CASSQRGGLTDEQFF.

This chain links TRBV19 with TRBJ2-1; D remains unclear. The V end lost 3 bases, the J end lost 4 bases, and 16 bases lay between the germline ends. The CDR3 has 16 amino acids. Germline loops: CDR1 LNHDA, CDR2 SQIVND (reference sequence). This CDR3 is CASSIKVSATYNEQFF. CDR3 DNA: TGTGCCAGTAGTATTAAGGTGTCAGCGACGTACAATGAGCAGTTCTTC.

In DNA form, the CDR3 reads TGTGCCACCAGTTCAGGGGGCTTATATGGCTACACCTTC. As protein: CATSSGGLYGYTF. The chain recombines TRBV24-1 with TRBJ1-2, with TRBD1 matching 8 bases. Losses at the gene ends were 6 bases for V and 5 bases for J; bases not matched to a gene: 4. Germline V gives CDR1 KGHDR, CDR2 SFDVKD. This CDR3 spans 13 amino acids.

The genes are TRBV19 and TRBJ2-2; 8 bases are shared with TRBD1. Losses at the gene ends were 5 bases for V and 4 bases for J; bases not matched to a gene: 3. Per germline, CDR1 LNHDA and CDR2 SQIVND (reference sequence). The length of the CDR3 is 14 residues. The CDR3 bases are TGTGCCAGTAGTTCGGACAGGGCCACCGGGGAGCTGTTTTTT. Translating gives CASSSDRATGELFF. The variable domain in full, with the rest retrieved from reference TRBV19 and TRBJ2-2, is DGGITQSPKYLFRKEGQNVTLSCEQNLNHDAMYWYRQDPGQGLRLIYYSQIVNDFQKGDIAEGYSVSREKKESFPLTVTSAQKNPTAFYLCASSSDRATGELFFGEGSRLTVL.

The chain recombines TRBV15 with TRBJ1-4; 8 bases match TRBD1. Germline V gene data show CDR1 as LNHNV and CDR2 as YYDKDF (reference sequence). After removal of 2 bases from V and 7 bases from J, the junction contained 15 bases not matched to a gene. The CDR3 has 18 amino acids. The CDR3 region is CATSRFTPRGPGGEKLFF. In DNA, the CDR3 is TGTGCCACCAGCAGATTTACTCCCAGGGGGCCGGGGGGTGAAAAACTGTTTTTT.

The chain joins TRBV18 to TRBJ1-2, with 7 bases matching TRBD1. Germline trimming cut 3 bases from V and 4 bases from J; bases unmatched to any gene: 5. This CDR3 is built from 14 residues. Germline-derived CDR1 and CDR2 are KGHSH and LQKENI. DNA for the CDR3: TGTGCCAGCTCACCCGACAGGGAGTTCTATGGCTACACCTTC. Translating gives CASSPDREFYGYTF.

The genes are TRBV9 and TRBJ2-7; weak D call: TRBD2 (7 bases). Germline assignment: CDR1 SGDLS and CDR2 YYNGEE. The ends were cut back, 5 bases at V and 2 bases at J, with 14 bases in the middle. The CDR3 consists of 14 residues. CDR3 region: CASSAIGGPYEQYF. The CDR3 DNA follows: TGTGCCAGCAGTGCGATCGGGGGGCCCTACGAGCAGTACTTC.

V and J are TRBV7-9 and TRBJ1-6, with D possibly matching TRBD1 (6 bases). Germline CDR1 and CDR2: SEHNR and FQNEAQ (reference sequence). The CDR3 covers 16 residues. V lost 8 bases and J lost 0, with 14 bases in between. CDR3 sequence reads: CASYRDGSSYNSPLHF. The CDR3 region has the DNA TGTGCCAGCTACAGGGATGGGAGCTCCTATAATTCACCCCTCCACTTT.

The CDR3 is CASSDRGPYPDYGYTF. Here the CDR3 DNA reads TGTGCCAGCAGTGACAGGGGACCCTACCCGGACTATGGCTACACCTTC. The chain recombines TRBV28 with TRBJ1-2, with TRBD1 matching 8 bases. This CDR3 spans 16 amino acids. Germline V gene sequence: CDR1 MDHEN, CDR2 SYDVKM. With 5 bases clipped from V and 3 bases from J, the junction kept 11 bases outside the gene matches.

V is TRBV6-1 and J is TRBJ1-4; TRBD1 matches 7 bases. This CDR3 region has 19 residues. Losses at the gene ends were 0 bases for V and 7 bases for J; bases not matched to a gene: 17. The germline V gene has CDR1 MNHNS and CDR2 SASEGT. The CDR3 loop reads CASSEALGGAFRMGEKLFF. The CDR3 DNA reads TGTGCCAGCAGTGAAGCATTAGGGGGCGCTTTCCGTATGGGTGAAAAACTGTTTTTT.

Here the CDR3 reads CASSPRDSAATEAFF. DNA for the CDR3: TGTGCCAGCAGCCCCCGGGACAGCGCCGCCACTGAAGCTTTCTTT. V gene TRBV11-3 combines with J gene TRBJ1-1; 7 bases agree with TRBD1. The CDR3 spans 15 residues. The V and J ends lost 5 bases and 4 bases, in that order; junction bases with no gene match: 10. CDR1 is SGHNT, CDR2 YENEEA, per germline.

This clone has only a few counts. The rearrangement joins TRBV29-1 to TRBJ1-4, with D tentatively TRBD1 (5 bases). The CDR3 consists of 13 residues. With 5 bases removed from V and 2 bases from J, the gap between germline ends came to 9 bases. In germline, CDR1 is SQVTM, CDR2 ANQGSEA. CDR3 amino acids: CSVISGTNEKLFF. The CDR3 DNA sequence: TGCAGCGTTATTTCAGGGACTAATGAAAAACTGTTTTTT.

A remark on this clone: Relative to the germline gene, one junction end is altered; a read error may explain this. The chain combines TRBV7-7 with TRBJ2-1; TRBD1 matches at 12 bases. The CDR3 is 15 amino acids. Germline V gene sequence: CDR1 SSHAT, CDR2 FNYEAQ (reference sequence). CDR3 amino acids: CASSLGTGGFYEQFF. As DNA, the CDR3 is TGTGCTAGCAGCTTAGGGACAGGGGGCTTCTATGAGCAGTTCTTC.

The chain joins TRBV25-1 to TRBJ2-2, with 11 nucleotides matching TRBD1. Germline V gene sequence: CDR1 MGHDK, CDR2 SYGVNS. V was pared by 7 bases and J by 5 bases, with 6 bases of the junction left unmatched. CDR3 length: 15 amino acids. The DNA of the CDR3 is TGTGCCAGCATGAGGGACAGGGGGTTTACCGGGGAGCTGTTTTTT. Its translation: CASMRDRGFTGELFF.

The chain has TRBV24-1 and TRBJ1-6; tentative D call: TRBD1 (6 bases). There are 13 residues in the CDR3. V shed 9 bases and J shed 10 bases, with 15 bases lying between them. Germline CDR1 is KGHDR and CDR2 is SFDVKD. This chain's CDR3 is CATPMGARSPLHF. Here the CDR3 DNA reads TGTGCCACCCCGATGGGGGCGCGATCACCCCTCCACTTT.